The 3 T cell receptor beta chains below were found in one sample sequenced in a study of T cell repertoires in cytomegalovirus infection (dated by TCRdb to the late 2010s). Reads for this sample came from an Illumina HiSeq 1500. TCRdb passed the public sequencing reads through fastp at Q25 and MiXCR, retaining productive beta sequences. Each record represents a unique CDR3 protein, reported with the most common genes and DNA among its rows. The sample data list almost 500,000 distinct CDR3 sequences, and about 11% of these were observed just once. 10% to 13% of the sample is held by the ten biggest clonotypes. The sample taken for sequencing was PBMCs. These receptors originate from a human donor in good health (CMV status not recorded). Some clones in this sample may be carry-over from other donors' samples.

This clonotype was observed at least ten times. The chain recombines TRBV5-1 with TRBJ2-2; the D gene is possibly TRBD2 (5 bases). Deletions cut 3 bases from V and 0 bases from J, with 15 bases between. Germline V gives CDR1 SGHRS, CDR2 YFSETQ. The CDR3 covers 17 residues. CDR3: CASSSVWLGANTGELFF. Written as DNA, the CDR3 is TGCGCCAGCAGCTCGGTCTGGCTGGGAGCGAACACCGGGGAGCTGTTTTTT.

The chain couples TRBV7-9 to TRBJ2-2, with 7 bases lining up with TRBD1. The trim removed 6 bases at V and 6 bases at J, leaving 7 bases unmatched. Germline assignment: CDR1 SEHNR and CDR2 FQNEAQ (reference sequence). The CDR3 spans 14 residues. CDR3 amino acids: CASRSTGVAGELFF. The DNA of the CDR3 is TGTGCCAGCAGATCCACAGGGGTTGCCGGGGAGCTGTTTTTT.

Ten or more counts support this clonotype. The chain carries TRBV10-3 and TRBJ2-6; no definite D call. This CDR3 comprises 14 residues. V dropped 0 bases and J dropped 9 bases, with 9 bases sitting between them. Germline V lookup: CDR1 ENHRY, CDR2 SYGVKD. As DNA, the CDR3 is TGTGCCATCAGTGAGTCGGGAACTGTCAACGTCCTGACTTTC. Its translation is CAISESGTVNVLTF.